This T cell receptor (beta chain) came from a study of tumor-infiltrating lymphocytes in localized non-small cell lung cancer. The wider study: Tumor tissue and non-adjacent uninvolved lung came from each patient.

Profiling relied on immunoSEQ multiplex PCR, and the TCRdb table lists in-frame clones only, not all of them. The sample lists more than 7,000 clones; around 68% were seen once. After removal of 0 bases from V and 5 bases from J, the junction contained 6 bases not matched to a gene. Germline values: CDR1 SSHAT, CDR2 FNYEAQ (reference sequence). The CDR3 has 18 residues. The receptor's source is a human donor with non-small cell lung cancer. The J gene is TRBJ2-2, the V gene TRBV7-7; 13 nucleotides align to TRBD2. Sequenced sample: uninvolved lung tissue not adjacent to the tumor. CDR3 region: CASSLAPVTSGGTGELFF. The CDR3 DNA reads as TGTGCCAGCAGCTTAGCTCCGGTGACTAGCGGGGGGACCGGGGAGCTGTTTTTT.